The clone carrying this T cell receptor beta chain was recorded at least ten times. TCRdb re-called the 5' RACE reads through MiXCR, storing one row per CDR3 protein. The sample includes about 25,000 distinct CDR3 sequences, just under 7% seen only once; the top ten take 13% to 15%. These data come from a study of spatial heterogeneity in lung cancer. The time point was: sample taken at primary tumor resection. Sequencing was performed on whole RNA extracted from tumor and nontumor lung tissue, or from frozen PBMC, and the material was left unsorted. This CDR3 spans 15 amino acids. CDR1 and CDR2 (germline): MGHRA, YSYEKL. Trimming removed 4 bases from V and 4 bases from J; junction bases left unmatched: 8.

This chain connects TRBV4-1 to TRBJ2-3, with 7 bases lining up with TRBD2. This sequence originates from a male donor with early-stage non-small cell lung cancer. Sequences were derived from PBMCs, sampled at surgery. CDR3 sequence (DNA): TGCGCCAGCAGCCGGAGCGGGGAAGGATCAGATACGCAGTATTTT. This sequence encodes CASSRSGEGSDTQYF.